Sequencing of this T cell receptor beta chain was carried out in a study of CXCR3-negative and CXCR3-positive naive CD8 T cells. Naive CD8+ T cells were CD45RO-CCR7+CD27+CD95-. TRB cDNA was prepared as libraries by UMI-labeled 5' RACE. For each CDR3 protein, TCRdb gives one entry from its re-call of the 5' RACE reads, without DNA. Seen in this sample are about 130,000 distinct CDR3 sequences; the ten most common clones hold roughly 0.3%. This CDR3 spans 13 amino acids. Germline CDR1 and CDR2: SQVTM and ANQGSEA. V gene TRBV29-1 combines with J gene TRBJ2-7; the D gene TCRdb calls, TRBD2, cannot be checked with no DNA. Sequenced material: naive CXCR3- CD8+ T cells from blood. Noted subset: CD45RO-CCR7+CD27+CD95- naive CD8+ T cells lacking CXCR3 (TNR3-). This receptor was taken from a human donor in good health. Some clones in this sample may be carry-over from other donors' samples. The CDR3 is CSVIPSGAYEQYF.